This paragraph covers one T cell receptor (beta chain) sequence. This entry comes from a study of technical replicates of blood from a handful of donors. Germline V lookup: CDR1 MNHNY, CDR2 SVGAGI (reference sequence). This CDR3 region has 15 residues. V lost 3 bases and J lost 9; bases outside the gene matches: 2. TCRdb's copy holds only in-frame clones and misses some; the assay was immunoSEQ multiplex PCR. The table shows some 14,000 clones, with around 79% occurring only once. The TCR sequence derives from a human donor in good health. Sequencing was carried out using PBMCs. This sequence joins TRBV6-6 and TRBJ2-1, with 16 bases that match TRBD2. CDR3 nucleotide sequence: TGTGCCAGCAGTTATGGGACTAGCGGGGGGGGTGAGCAGTTCTTC. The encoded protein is CASSYGTSGGGEQFF.